A single sample is the source of the 3 T cell receptor beta chains below, sequenced in a study of CD8 T cells in ankylosing spondylitis. TCRdb passed the 5' RACE reads through MiXCR, listing each CDR3 protein once. Here the sample spans under 300,000 distinct CDR3 sequences, approximately 12% being singletons. Material for sequencing was blood, either unsorted or a sorted T cell fraction (not recorded which). The receptors shown here come from a male donor with ankylosing spondylitis or in good health (not recorded which).

This clonotype was found a few times. The gene calls are TRBV7-9 and TRBJ2-1; 11 nucleotides match TRBD2. This CDR3 is built from 17 residues. J lost 2 bases, V lost 4 bases, and 7 bases had no gene match. CDR1 is SEHNR, CDR2 FQNEAQ, per germline (reference sequence). The CDR3 bases are TGTGCCAGCAGCTGGATACTAGCGGGAGTCCCCTACAATGAGCAGTTCTTC. Protein product: CASSWILAGVPYNEQFF.

This clonotype was seen ten or more times. V is TRBV29-1 and J is TRBJ2-5, with 8 bases that match TRBD1. The germline CDR1 and CDR2 sequences are SQVTM and ANQGSEA. The V gene end was trimmed by 5 bases and the J gene end by 5 bases; junction bases not matched to a gene: 10. The CDR3 length is 14 residues. The CDR3 DNA sequence: TGCAGCGTTCTAGCCTCAGGGGGCGGTGAGACCCAGTACTTC. Translated: CSVLASGGGETQYF. Drawing the rest from reference TRBV29-1 and TRBJ2-5, the complete variable domain is SAVISQKPSRDICQRGTSLTIQCQVDSQVTMMFWYRQQPGQSLTLIATANQGSEATYESGFVIDKFPISRPNLTFSTLTVSNMSPEDSSIYLCSVLASGGGETQYFGPGTRLLVL.

This chain links TRBV10-3 with TRBJ2-6, with D perhaps TRBD1 (5 bases). Per germline, CDR1 ENHRY and CDR2 SYGVKD. The CDR3 sequence is 16 residues long. Trimming shortened V by 3 bases and J by 0 bases, and 9 bases separated the two germline ends. The CDR3 region has the DNA TGTGCCATCAGTGAATCAGGGCCCTCTGGGGCCAACGTCCTGACTTTC. It encodes CAISESGPSGANVLTF.